These 15 T cell receptor beta chains came from one sample sequenced in a study of blood T cell repertoires in COVID-19. Measured with immunoSEQ multiplex PCR; TCRdb has only the in-frame clones, and not every one. The sample includes roughly 300,000 clones, about 89% seen only once; the top ten take about 5.4%. Sequencing input: PBMCs or T cells enriched from blood (not recorded which). These receptors all stem from a woman in her twenties or thirties who had recovered from COVID-19.

The chain couples TRBV7-8 to TRBJ2-1; 7 bases fit TRBD1. The CDR3 is 14 amino acids. Germline V gene lookup returns CDR1 SGHVS and CDR2 FQNEAQ. Unmatched junction bases numbered 4, after V lost 6 bases and J lost 2 bases. The CDR3 DNA sequence: TGTGCCAGCAGGCACAGGGGAACCTACAATGAGCAGTTCTTC. It codes for CASRHRGTYNEQFF.

This clone was seen once. V and J are TRBV28 and TRBJ2-7; D call uncertain. The germline V gene has CDR1 MDHEN and CDR2 SYDVKM. V was shortened by 6 bases and J by 2 bases, with 5 bases between the two germline ends. The CDR3 extends over 11 amino acids. CDR3 DNA: TGTGCCAGCAGGGCAACCTACGAGCAGTACTTC. Its protein product is CASRATYEQYF.

V and J are TRBV6-5 and TRBJ1-5; 9 positions match TRBD1. The length of the CDR3 is 14 residues. The ends lost 6 bases at V and 7 bases at J; junction bases unmatched: 7. Germline V gene lookup returns CDR1 MNHEY and CDR2 SVGAGI. The CDR3 region has the DNA TGTGCCAGCAGCTCAGACAGGGGGTACCAGCCCCAGCATTTT. Protein product: CASSSDRGYQPQHF.

The chain links TRBV14 to TRBJ1-2, with a tentative D call TRBD1 (6 bases). The length of the CDR3 is 16 residues. CDR1 is SGHDN and CDR2 is FVKESK in the germline V gene. V was shortened by 1 base and J by 0 bases, with 12 bases between the two germline ends. The CDR3 reads CASSQAPGGPNYGYTF. CDR3 DNA sequence: TGTGCCAGCAGCCAAGCGCCGGGGGGGCCTAACTATGGCTACACCTTC.

J is TRBJ2-5 and V is TRBV5-1; D call uncertain. The V end lost 4 bases, the J end lost 1 base, and 11 bases lay between the germline ends. CDR3 length: 14 amino acids. Germline CDR1 SGHRS, CDR2 YFSETQ. CDR3 amino acids: CASSPTGPQETQYF. CDR3 in DNA: TGCGCCAGCAGCCCCACGGGTCCCCAAGAGACCCAGTACTTC.

This clone came up once. CDR3 region: CASSQDRVNTEAFF. CDR3 bases: TGTGCCAGCAGCCAAGACAGGGTGAACACTGAAGCTTTCTTT. The chain couples TRBV3-1 (or the pseudogene TRBV3-2) to TRBJ1-1, with D maybe TRBD1 (5 bases). Trimming pared 0 bases from V and 0 bases from J, leaving 5 bases between. The CDR3 consists of 14 residues. Germline assignment: CDR1 LGHDT and CDR2 YNNKEL (reference sequence).

This chain uses TRBV7-9 with TRBJ1-2, with unresolved D. CDR1 is SEHNR, CDR2 FQNEAQ, per germline (reference sequence). The CDR3 totals 14 residues. Trimming left V 1 base short and J 3 bases short, with 9 bases between. The DNA of the CDR3 is TGTGCCAGCAGCTTAGTACCCCGGTACTATGGCTACACCTTC. Its protein product is CASSLVPRYYGYTF.

The count of this clone is one. V usage is TRBV5-4 and J usage is TRBJ2-2, with unresolved D. This CDR3 has 15 residues. Germline V gene lookup returns CDR1 SGHNT and CDR2 YYREEE (reference sequence). V lost 3 bases to trimming and J lost 1 base, with 10 bases between them. The CDR3 region is CASSSRRMNTGELFF. In nucleotides, the CDR3 is TGTGCCAGCAGCTCACGGAGAATGAACACCGGGGAGCTGTTTTTT. The full variable domain, with the rest looked up from reference TRBV5-4 and TRBJ2-2, is ETGVTQSPTHLIKTRGQQVTLRCSSQSGHNTVSWYQQALGQGPQFIFQYYREEENGRGNFPPRFSGLQFPNYSSELNVNALELDDSALYLCASSSRRMNTGELFFGEGSRLTVL.

This chain connects TRBV6-5 to TRBJ2-7; 7 nucleotides agree with TRBD1. Trimming at V came to 7 bases and at J to 3 bases, leaving 9 bases not matched to a gene. The CDR3 is made up of 14 amino acids. The germline V gene has CDR1 MNHEY and CDR2 SVGAGI. The DNA of the CDR3 is TGTGCCAGCACCCCGTCACAGGGGCTCTACGAGCAGTACTTC. Residues: CASTPSQGLYEQYF.

The chain employs TRBV7-9 and TRBJ1-2; D not certain. Germline loops: CDR1 SEHNR, CDR2 FQNEAQ (reference sequence). Trimming pared 5 bases from V and 6 bases from J, leaving 13 bases between. CDR3 length: 13 residues. The CDR3 region is CASSPRLADGYTF. The CDR3 DNA reads as TGTGCCAGCAGCCCCCGGTTGGCGGATGGCTACACCTTC.

The chain joins TRBV6-2 or TRBV6-3 to TRBJ1-1; 8 bases match TRBD1. In germline, CDR1 is MNHEY, CDR2 SVGEGT. The CDR3 consists of 15 residues. The J segment lost 7 bases and the V segment lost 0 bases, leaving 7 bases of the junction unmatched. Here the CDR3 reads CASSYSRTGKLEAFF. The DNA of the CDR3 is TGTGCCAGCAGTTACTCGAGGACAGGGAAACTTGAAGCTTTCTTT.

The chain links TRBV9 to TRBJ1-1; the D gene is possibly TRBD1 (6 bases). CDR1 is SGDLS and CDR2 is YYNGEE in the germline V gene. The CDR3 is made up of 13 amino acids. V shed 3 bases and J shed 0 bases, with 6 bases lying between them. CDR3 residues: CASSGGLNTEAFF. CDR3 in DNA: TGTGCCAGCAGCGGGGGGCTGAACACTGAAGCTTTCTTT.

The V call is TRBV15, the J call TRBJ2-3, with D possibly matching TRBD1 (6 bases). V gave up 1 base and J gave up 8 bases, with 10 bases separating them. Germline CDR1 is LNHNV and CDR2 is YYDKDF (reference sequence). The CDR3 has 13 amino acids. For the CDR3, the DNA is TGTGCCACCAGCAGAGTCGGCAGGGGTACGCAGTATTTT. Translated: CATSRVGRGTQYF.

The chain uses TRBV10-3 and TRBJ1-3; D not resolved. Germline assignment: CDR1 ENHRY and CDR2 SYGVKD. Trimming took off 0 bases at V and 4 bases at J, with 7 bases between the two ends. The CDR3 length is 14 residues. The chain's CDR3 is CAISESWAGNTIYF. CDR3 nucleotide sequence: TGTGCCATCAGTGAGTCTTGGGCCGGAAACACCATATATTTT.

This chain links TRBV28 with TRBJ2-2; D is ambiguous. Trimming pared 2 bases from V and 2 bases from J, leaving 9 bases between. There are 15 residues in the CDR3. Germline CDR1 and CDR2: MDHEN and SYDVKM. In DNA form, the CDR3 reads TGTGCCAGCAGTTTAATGGGCTCTAACACCGGGGAGCTGTTTTTT. Amino acid sequence: CASSLMGSNTGELFF.